The source of this TCR beta chain is a study of OX40 agonist ivuxolimab in advanced cancers. Turning to the study itself: An agonistic anti-OX40 (CD134) antibody, ivuxolimab, was used to treat the patients. Every 2 weeks, patients received ivuxolimab intravenously, dosed at 0.01 to 10 mg/kg.

Per germline, CDR1 MNHNS and CDR2 SASEGT. The CDR3 contains 14 residues. V was clipped by 3 bases and J by 1 base; unmatched bases: 2. Notes on the study in general: In the expanded peripheral T cells, antigen specificity was never determined. Both blood CD4+ and CD8+ T cells showed clonal growth by week 6 at 0.1 to 3.0 mg/kg.

Assay: immunoSEQ multiplex PCR; the TCRdb copy retains only in-frame clones and omits some. The profile shows about 38,000 clones, about 84% of them singletons. This clone was counted a few times. Its antigen is not identified. This clonotype was sampled from an adult with an advanced solid tumor such as melanoma, head and neck, liver or kidney cancer. The input for sequencing was CD4+ or CD8+ T cells sorted from blood, taken in a trial of the OX40 agonist ivuxolimab. The chain joins TRBV6-1 to TRBJ2-5; 7 bases agree with TRBD1. The CDR3 nucleotides are TGTGCCAGCAGTGACAGGGGGATCCAAGAGACCCAGTACTTC. Translating it yields CASSDRGIQETQYF.